The clone carrying this T cell receptor (beta chain) was seen a handful of times. Its specificity is unknown. The investigators reverse transcribed all of the isolated RNA, so they sequenced expressed TCRB transcripts. Approximately 4 million reads was the average for naive, central memory and regulatory T cell samples. Only in-frame clones appear in the TCRdb table, and some are missing; sequencing was by immunoSEQ multiplex PCR. The sample holds just over 150,000 clones, around 10% seen once. The germline V gene encodes CDR1 SNHLY and CDR2 FYNNEI. Trimming shortened V by 4 bases and J by 6 bases, and 4 bases separated the two germline ends. This CDR3 has 11 amino acids. The sample originates from a study of beta chain features in type 1 diabetes. Study-wide results and limits: The similarity of naive, central memory and Treg TCRB repertoires appeared greater among patients than among healthy donors. Shorter templates might be favored by PCR, and equally so in patients and in controls.

On average, the one heparinised blood draw given by each donor was around 120 mL. The V gene is TRBV2, the J gene TRBJ2-1, with D unresolved. The sequenced material came from central memory CD4+ T cells from blood. The sequence was obtained from a man in his late teens or twenties in good health. CDR3 nucleotides: TGTGCCAGCAGTGTCCTCAATGAGCAGTTCTTC. Translation gives CASSVLNEQFF.